The clone carrying this T cell receptor (beta chain) occurred once. The source of the sample is a study of blood T cell repertoires in COVID-19. Study as a whole: The analysed material was cDNA or gDNA that came from T cells, B-cell-depleted T cells, or PBMCs.

The V end lost 2 bases, the J end lost 2 bases, and 10 bases lay between the germline ends. Per the germline V gene, CDR1 is MDHEN and CDR2 is SYDVKM. The CDR3 has 14 residues. As processed by the authors: How many nucleated cells were present was estimated from reference gene primer amplification. Profiling relied on immunoSEQ multiplex PCR, and the TCRdb table lists in-frame clones only, not all of them. That table is the source of V, J and clone size, and D and trimming were worked out from the DNA. The top ten clones hold about 0.94% of a sample with 250,000 to 300,000 clones, roughly 89% of them seen once.

The clonotype comes from a woman between 40 and 50 years old who had recovered from COVID-19. The sequenced material came from peripheral blood. The rearrangement joins TRBV28 to TRBJ2-7; D may be TRBD1 (6 bases). CDR3 sequence reads: CASSLIQGAYEQYF. The CDR3 DNA follows: TGTGCCAGCAGTTTAATACAGGGAGCCTACGAGCAGTACTTC.